The TCR beta chain described here comes from a study of long-term antiretroviral therapy in people with HIV. Concerning this clone itself: The antigen is undetermined.

The ends were cut back, 6 bases at V and 8 bases at J, with 17 bases in the middle. Germline assignment: CDR1 MGHRA and CDR2 YSYEKL. The CDR3 runs 15 residues. At least two post-ART and at least one pre-ART PBMC sample were available for each donor. All participants with HIV were treated in the United States. Study-wide findings and caveats: Increased diversity was seen after ART, yet it remained lower than in transplant donor controls.

Version v3.0 of the immunoSEQ assay was performed at survey level. The table came from immunoSEQ multiplex PCR; TCRdb's copy has only in-frame clones and leaves some out. The sample lists about 16,000 clones; over 70% were seen once. The sample was unsorted PBMCs, taken 1.5 years before starting antiretroviral therapy. This chain links TRBV4-1 with TRBJ1-6; D is perhaps TRBD1 (5 bases). The sequence was obtained from a woman between 45 and 65 years old with HIV. CDR3 in DNA: TGCGCCAGCAGGTCAATGGGACCATCCGATTCACCCCTCCACTTT. This translates into CASRSMGPSDSPLHF.